The 30 T cell receptor beta chains given below trace back to one sample, sequenced in a study of CD8 T cells in Susac syndrome. With random hexamers, reverse transcription was performed on about 0.5 to 1 ug of RNA. Each CDR3 protein gets one entry after TCRdb re-called the immunoSEQ multiplex PCR reads with MiXCR. The sample includes 160,000 or so distinct CDR3 sequences, roughly 95% of them seen just once. The source material was CD8+ T cells from PBMCs. Receptors originate from a human donor with multiple sclerosis.

The rearrangement links TRBV7-9 to TRBJ2-3, with unresolved D. The V and J ends lost 6 bases and 4 bases respectively, with 11 bases between them. Germline V gene data show CDR1 as SEHNR and CDR2 as FQNEAQ (reference sequence). This CDR3 has 13 amino acids. The DNA for the CDR3 is TGTGCCAGCAGGACTGCCGCCCCAGATACGCAGTATTTT. Its protein product is CASRTAAPDTQYF.

The chain combines TRBV30 with TRBJ2-1; TRBD1 or TRBD2 may be the D gene (6 bases each). The CDR3 covers 17 residues. Germline lookup yields CDR1 GTSNPN and CDR2 SVGIG (reference sequence). The ends were cut back, 5 bases at V and 3 bases at J, with 23 bases in the middle. As DNA, the CDR3 is TGTGCCTGGGCCCATGAGTTCTCGGGGGCCTACTACAATGAGCAGTTCTTC. This gives the protein CAWAHEFSGAYYNEQFF.

The chain has TRBV24-1 and TRBJ2-2, with a weak D call TRBD1 (6 bases). Trimming took 2 bases from V and 6 from J, leaving 6 bases between them. CDR3 size: 13 residues. In germline, CDR1 is KGHDR, CDR2 SFDVKD. CDR3 loop: CATSDSGAGELFF. CDR3 in DNA: TGTGCCACCAGTGATTCAGGGGCCGGGGAGCTGTTTTTT.

In this sample, this clonotype turned up once. This chain uses TRBV7-6 with TRBJ2-7, with D possibly TRBD1 on 7 matching bases. The CDR3 is 15 amino acids. V was shortened by 0 bases and J by 5 bases, with 14 bases between the two germline ends. Germline V gene lookup returns CDR1 SGHVS and CDR2 FNYEAQ. DNA of the CDR3: TGTGCCAGCAGCTTAGCGGGGGGACAGCCCCACGAGCAGTACTTC. This sequence encodes CASSLAGGQPHEQYF.

This chain connects TRBV20-1 to TRBJ2-1; TRBD2 matches 8 bases. The V gene end was trimmed by 5 bases and the J gene end by 6 bases; junction bases not matched to a gene: 12. The CDR3 is made up of 15 amino acids. Germline lookup yields CDR1 DFQATT and CDR2 SNEGSKA (reference sequence). The CDR3 loop reads CSAGGRSGRRNEQFF. In DNA, the CDR3 is TGCAGTGCTGGGGGTCGAAGCGGGAGACGCAATGAGCAGTTCTTC.

The J gene is TRBJ2-7, the V gene TRBV9; D might be TRBD2 (6 bases). The CDR3 has 15 amino acids. Trimming left V 0 bases short and J 2 bases short, with 12 bases between. Germline V gene lookup returns CDR1 SGDLS and CDR2 YYNGEE. CDR3 loop: CASSVDGGPTYEQYF. CDR3 coding DNA: TGTGCCAGCAGCGTAGATGGAGGGCCTACCTACGAGCAGTACTTC.

V gene TRBV12-5 combines with J gene TRBJ2-3; D gene uncertain. Germline loops: CDR1 LGHNT, CDR2 FRNRAP. With 3 bases removed from V and 3 bases from J, the gap between germline ends came to 10 bases. This CDR3 region has 14 residues. The CDR3 DNA is TGTGCTAGTGGTTTATCGCTGGGTACAGATACGCAGTATTTT. It yields the protein CASGLSLGTDTQYF. Full variable domain (outside the CDR3, taken from reference TRBV12-5 and TRBJ2-3): DARVTQTPRHKVTEMGQEVTMRCQPILGHNTVFWYRQTMMQGLELLAYFRNRAPLDDSGMPKDRFSAEMPDATLATLKIQPSEPRDSAVYFCASGLSLGTDTQYFGPGTRLTVL.

This clonotype has only one observation. This chain connects TRBV12-3 or TRBV12-4 to TRBJ1-5, with D possibly TRBD1 on 5 matching bases. CDR3 size: 16 residues. V was clipped by 2 bases and J by 4 bases, with 15 bases between them. CDR3 residues: CASSLRGDRGNQPQHF. Written as DNA, the CDR3 is TGTGCCAGCAGTTTAAGGGGTGACAGAGGAAATCAGCCCCAGCATTTT.

The chain employs TRBV15 and TRBJ2-1; D is unclear. Trimming left V 0 bases short and J 3 bases short, with 12 bases between. The CDR3 runs 16 residues. Germline values: CDR1 LNHNV, CDR2 YYDKDF (reference sequence). The CDR3 loop reads CATSRDADPIYNEQFF. In DNA, the CDR3 is TGTGCCACCAGCAGAGACGCCGACCCCATCTACAATGAGCAGTTCTTC. The full variable domain, completed using reference TRBV15 and TRBJ2-1, is DAMVIQNPRYQVTQFGKPVTLSCSQTLNHNVMYWYQQKSSQAPKLLFHYYDKDFNNEADTPDNFQSRRPNTSFCFLDIRSPGLGDTAMYLCATSRDADPIYNEQFFGPGTRLTVL.

The J gene is TRBJ2-3, the V gene TRBV2, with D unresolved. There are 15 residues in the CDR3. Germline V gives CDR1 SNHLY, CDR2 FYNNEI. V was trimmed by 2 bases and J by 2 bases, leaving 11 bases between them. CDR3 residues: CASSETSRLTDTQYF. The CDR3, as DNA: TGTGCCAGCAGTGAAACATCGCGGCTCACAGATACGCAGTATTTT.

This chain links TRBV3-1 with TRBJ2-5, with D maybe TRBD2 (6 bases). The germline CDR1 and CDR2 sequences are LGHDT and YNNKEL (reference sequence). The CDR3 is 13 residues long. Trimming cost V 7 bases and J 7 bases, with 16 bases left between them. The CDR3 nucleotides are TGTGCCAGCAATCGCGGGGTGTTGGGGACCCAGTACTTC. This codes for CASNRGVLGTQYF.

The chain couples TRBV28 to TRBJ2-1; D is uncertain. The CDR3 extends over 14 amino acids. Germline values: CDR1 MDHEN, CDR2 SYDVKM. V lost 3 bases to trimming and J lost 4 bases, with 10 bases between them. CDR3 DNA sequence: TGTGCCAGCAGTTTGCCCCAGACTTACAATGAGCAGTTCTTC. It is translated as CASSLPQTYNEQFF.

The rearrangement uses TRBV5-6 and TRBJ1-1; D remains ambiguous. The CDR3 covers 14 residues. Germline CDR1 SGHDT, CDR2 YYEEEE. V lost 4 bases and J lost 0, with 10 bases in between. The CDR3 sequence: CASSMLQMNTEAFF. CDR3 DNA: TGTGCCAGCAGCATGTTACAGATGAACACTGAAGCTTTCTTT. The full variable domain, rest sourced from reference TRBV5-6 and TRBJ1-1, is DAGVTQSPTHLIKTRGQQVTLRCSPKSGHDTVSWYQQALGQGPQFIFQYYEEEERQRGNFPDRFSGHQFPNYSSELNVNALLLGDSALYLCASSMLQMNTEAFFGQGTRLTVV.

This sequence joins TRBV29-1 and TRBJ2-7; 7 bases agree with TRBD1. Trimming removed 6 bases from V and 4 bases from J; junction bases left unmatched: 9. Germline lookup yields CDR1 SQVTM and CDR2 ANQGSEA. The CDR3 length is 13 residues. The CDR3 DNA reads TGCAGCGTCCTTGACAGGGATGAGTACGAGCAGTACTTC. As protein: CSVLDRDEYEQYF.

This chain uses TRBV20-1 with TRBJ2-1; 7 bases fit TRBD2. The germline V gene encodes CDR1 DFQATT and CDR2 SNEGSKA (reference sequence). The CDR3 is 15 amino acids. V lost 1 base to trimming and J lost 3 bases; unmatched junction nucleotides: 6. The CDR3 spells CSARALGGGYNEQFF. In DNA form, the CDR3 reads TGCAGTGCTAGAGCTCTGGGGGGGGGCTACAATGAGCAGTTCTTC.

The chain is built from TRBV4-1 and TRBJ1-2, with D maybe TRBD1 (5 bases). Germline V gene sequence: CDR1 MGHRA, CDR2 YSYEKL. The CDR3 is made up of 15 amino acids. Between the trimmed V and J ends, which lost 2 bases and 6 bases, there was a span of 16 bases. The CDR3 DNA follows: TGCGCCAGCAGCCAATTCAAAGGGCAGGGTGATGGCTACACCTTC. Its translation: CASSQFKGQGDGYTF.

This chain links TRBV6-5 with TRBJ2-3; D is possibly TRBD1 or TRBD2 (5 bases each). CDR3 length equals 12 residues. CDR1 is MNHEY and CDR2 is SVGAGI in the germline V gene. CDR3 in amino acids: CARGTRTDTQYF. The CDR3 DNA follows: TGTGCACGTGGGACCCGCACAGATACGCAGTATTTT.

This sequence joins TRBV29-1 and TRBJ2-7, with 10 positions matching TRBD2. The junction had 12 bases not matched to a gene; V was cut back by 4 bases and J by 0 bases. CDR3 length: 17 residues. The germline CDR1 and CDR2 sequences are SQVTM and ANQGSEA. CDR3 DNA sequence: TGCAGCGTTGTGTCTTCTAGCGGGAGTGGGAGCTCCTACGAGCAGTACTTC. It encodes CSVVSSSGSGSSYEQYF.

This clonotype is a singleton in its sample. This sequence joins TRBV30 and TRBJ2-7; D call uncertain. The CDR3 contains 13 residues. Per germline, CDR1 GTSNPN and CDR2 SVGIG (reference sequence). V was clipped by 3 bases and J by 6 bases, with 15 bases between them. CDR3 bases: TGTGCCTGGAGCCTCCATTTCGGGCCCGAGCAGTACTTC. Its translation is CAWSLHFGPEQYF.

The rearrangement uses TRBV12-3 or TRBV12-4 and TRBJ2-5; 9 bases match TRBD2. CDR3 length: 15 amino acids. V shed 5 bases and J 4 bases; nucleotides not matched to a gene: 8. The CDR3 is CASSQLGLAAETQYF. DNA for the CDR3: TGTGCCAGCAGTCAGTTGGGACTAGCAGCAGAGACCCAGTACTTC.

V gene TRBV29-1 combines with J gene TRBJ1-1; D is uncertain. The CDR3 is 11 residues long. Germline CDR1 SQVTM, CDR2 ANQGSEA. V was cut by 7 bases and J by 7 bases, with 13 bases left in between. CDR3: CSGVFRFEAFF. The CDR3 DNA follows: TGCAGCGGCGTTTTTCGGTTTGAAGCTTTCTTT. The whole variable domain, filled in from reference TRBV29-1 and TRBJ1-1, reads SAVISQKPSRDICQRGTSLTIQCQVDSQVTMMFWYRQQPGQSLTLIATANQGSEATYESGFVIDKFPISRPNLTFSTLTVSNMSPEDSSIYLCSGVFRFEAFFGQGTRLTVV.

This chain joins TRBV12-3 or TRBV12-4 and TRBJ2-2; possibly TRBD2 for D (5 bases). The V gene lost 2 bases and the J gene lost 6 bases, with 7 bases spanning the gap. The CDR3 runs to 13 residues. The CDR3: CASSLIGAGELFF. CDR3 nucleotide sequence: TGTGCCAGCAGTTTAATCGGGGCCGGGGAGCTGTTTTTT.

The V gene is TRBV4-1, the J gene TRBJ2-1; no firm D call. With 6 bases removed from V and 4 bases from J, the gap between germline ends came to 10 bases. Germline CDR1 is MGHRA and CDR2 is YSYEKL. This CDR3 comprises 13 residues. Here the CDR3 reads CASSAWRYNEQFF. DNA of the CDR3: TGCGCCAGCAGTGCGTGGCGATACAATGAGCAGTTCTTC.

The chain couples TRBV29-1 to TRBJ1-1; 8 positions agree with TRBD1. The V segment lost 6 bases and the J segment 2 bases; nucleotides outside the gene matches: 5. Germline CDR1 is SQVTM and CDR2 is ANQGSEA. The CDR3 runs to 13 residues. The CDR3, as DNA: TGCAGCGTCCCCGGACAGGGTAACACTGAAGCTTTCTTT. Translated: CSVPGQGNTEAFF.

The V and J genes are TRBV5-1 and TRBJ2-5, with 7 nucleotides matching TRBD2. CDR3 length equals 15 residues. With V trimmed by 0 bases and J by 4 bases, 6 bases remained unmatched. Per germline, CDR1 SGHRS and CDR2 YFSETQ. This CDR3 reads CASSLEGGSGETQYF. For the CDR3, the DNA is TGCGCCAGCAGCTTGGAAGGCGGGAGTGGAGAGACCCAGTACTTC. Supplemented by reference TRBV5-1 and TRBJ2-5, the full variable domain reads KAGVTQTPRYLIKTRGQQVTLSCSPISGHRSVSWYQQTPGQGLQFLFEYFSETQRNKGNFPGRFSGRQFSNSRSEMNVSTLELGDSALYLCASSLEGGSGETQYFGPGTRLLVL.

The J gene is TRBJ2-1, the V gene TRBV20-1; D not certain. The V gene lost 1 base and the J gene lost 5 bases, with 12 bases spanning the gap. Germline loops: CDR1 DFQATT, CDR2 SNEGSKA (reference sequence). CDR3 length: 14 amino acids. The DNA of the CDR3 is TGCAGTGCTAGAGGGCCCGCGTCGGACAATGAGCAGTTCTTC. Translated: CSARGPASDNEQFF.

The chain has TRBV7-9 and TRBJ2-7; D unclear. The CDR3 runs to 12 residues. Germline CDR1 reads SEHNR; CDR2 reads FQNEAQ (reference sequence). V gave up 5 bases and J gave up 4 bases, with 9 bases separating them. The CDR3 sequence: CASSEQSYEQYF. The CDR3 nucleotides read TGTGCCAGCAGCGAGCAGTCGTACGAGCAGTACTTC.

V gene TRBV2 combines with J gene TRBJ2-7; 9 bases are a match to TRBD2. The junction had 1 base not matched to a gene; V was cut back by 7 bases and J by 0 bases. The CDR3 is 13 residues long. CDR1 and CDR2 from the germline V gene are SNHLY and FYNNEI. CDR3 coding DNA: TGTGCCAGCATAGCGGGAGACTCCTACGAGCAGTACTTC. Its protein is CASIAGDSYEQYF.

The table lists this clonotype with a count of one. This sequence joins TRBV7-9 and TRBJ2-5, with 8 bases identical to TRBD2. V lost 4 bases and J lost 5; bases outside the gene matches: 3. The CDR3 consists of 13 residues. The germline CDR1 and CDR2 sequences are SEHNR and FQNEAQ (reference sequence). CDR3 coding DNA: TGTGCCAGCAGCTGGACTAGCCGGGAGACCCAGTACTTC. It yields the protein CASSWTSRETQYF.

The V and J genes are TRBV14 and TRBJ2-1; D gene uncertain. Germline V gene lookup returns CDR1 SGHDN and CDR2 FVKESK. CDR3 length: 14 residues. V was clipped by 0 bases and J by 8 bases, with 11 bases between them. DNA of the CDR3: TGTGCCAGCAGCCAAGAAGGTGTTTGGGATGAGCAGTTCTTC. Translated: CASSQEGVWDEQFF.